Included here is one T cell receptor beta chain sequence, with context. This sample was taken from a study of blood T cell repertoires in COVID-19. Study overall: Whether acute or convalescent, the COVID-19 samples came from the United States, Italy and Spain. Sample material is recorded as cDNA or gDNA derived from T cells, B-cell-depleted T cells, or PBMCs.

Original data processing: For nucleated cells, counts were estimated from reference gene primer amplification. The protocol was immunoSEQ multiplex PCR, while the TCRdb copy is restricted to in-frame clones and leaves out a portion. That table supplies the V and J calls and clone size; D and trimming were determined from the DNA. Altogether 30,000 to 35,000 clones are present, more than 75% being singletons, with the ten largest covering approximately 47%. The receptor comes from a human donor in a cohort sampled during active COVID-19. Sequences were obtained from peripheral blood.

The CDR3 reads CASSPGTSGNTIYF. In DNA form, the CDR3 reads TGTGCCAGCAGCCCCGGGACATCTGGAAACACCATATATTTT. The chain carries TRBV7-9 and TRBJ1-3, with D maybe TRBD1 (6 bases). From germline, CDR1 is SEHNR and CDR2 FQNEAQ (reference sequence). This CDR3 comprises 14 residues. The germline V and J ends were trimmed by 5 bases and 1 base, with 9 bases remaining between them.